The T cell receptor (beta chain) under discussion was sequenced for a study of cytomegalovirus exposure and HLA in healthy donors (dated by TCRdb to 2015 to 2018). Concerning the study at large: The 666 repertoires of the first cohort and the roughly 120 validation repertoires were produced on the same platform, according to a later analysis. The study was designed to test whether signatures of past pathogen exposure could be identified by cataloging public T cell receptors. To predict cytomegalovirus infection status, the study combined high-throughput TCR immunosequencing, statistical association of individual TCRs with disease status, and machine learning. Besides the first cohort of under 700 subjects, a separate validation cohort made up of some 110 different subjects was used. Overall study outcomes, separate from this receptor: The classifier was reported to diagnose cytomegalovirus status with high specificity and sensitivity in both the original cohort and the validation cohort. In vitro tests confirmed that a few of the cytomegalovirus-associated TCR beta chains recognize cytomegalovirus antigens. While some public TCRs were present in many individuals, most TCR sequences turned up only very rarely across donors. The validation cohort had no HLA typing available for a later analysis, so co-occurrence within that cohort was assessed over all 110 or so repertoires. Of the cluster scores, about 94% were above 0 in a later analysis, which found that TCRs clustered in the first cohort also tended to co-occur in the 120 validation repertoires. The authors suggested that the approach could potentially be generalized to other disease states and immunological phenotypes. A total of 150 to 200 TCR beta chains were listed by the study as associated with cytomegalovirus.

Separate from the roughly 700-subject first cohort, the validation cohort of 90 to 150 subjects was the group to which the donors belonged. Receptors were amplified or captured by the immunoSEQ multiplex PCR assay. The authors processed their data as follows. A statistical classification framework was built for diagnosing cytomegalovirus status from the catalog of TCR beta chain sequences. TCRdb mirrors the immuneACCESS table, restricted to in-frame sequences. Some clones are absent from its copies; in checked studies, under half trace to an unresolved V gene, and the reason for the others is unknown. V, J and clone size are taken as reported in that table, and D and trimming were inferred from the DNA itself. This sample lists 200,000 to 250,000 clones; around 86% were detected once. The top ten clonotypes cover about 2% of the sample. Regarding this clone: The clone's antigen remains unknown. Nothing much larger sits one base from this clone, and base qualities are not available.

Sequenced input: PBMCs. This clonotype was sampled from a woman younger than 35 in good health and CMV-seropositive.

The CDR3 region: CASRPPKAGQASEQYF. Here is the DNA: TGTGCCAGCAGACCGCCAAAGGCAGGGCAGGCTTCCGAGCAGTACTTC. The sequence joins TRBV7-8 to TRBJ2-7, with TRBD1 as a weak D call on 5 bases. CDR1 and CDR2 are drawn from the germline V gene: SGHVS, FQNEAQ. The CDR3 starts with the cysteine, ends with the phenylalanine, and has 16 residues. Only CDR3 DNA remains: 48 bases, in frame from the first base. V is pared back by 6 bases and J by 6 bases, with 24 bases lying between the germline termini. The CDR3 plus the reference TRBV7-8 and TRBJ2-7 genes for the other parts give the full variable domain: GAGVSQSPRYKVAKRGQDVALRCDPISGHVSLFWYQQALGQGPEFLTYFQNEAQLDKSGLPSDRFFAERPEGSVSTLKIQRTQQEDSAVYLCASRPPKAGQASEQYFGPGTRLTVT.